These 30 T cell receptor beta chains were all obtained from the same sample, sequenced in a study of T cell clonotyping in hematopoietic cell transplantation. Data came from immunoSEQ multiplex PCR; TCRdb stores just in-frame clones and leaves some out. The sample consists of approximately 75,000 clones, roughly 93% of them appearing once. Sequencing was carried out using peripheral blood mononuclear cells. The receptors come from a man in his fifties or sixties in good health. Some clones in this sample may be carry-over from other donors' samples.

CDR3 sequence reads: CASSPPGTITGELFF. The CDR3 DNA reads as TGTGCCAGCAGCCCGCCCGGGACAATCACCGGGGAGCTGTTTTTT. The genes are TRBV7-8 and TRBJ2-2, with D tentatively TRBD1 (6 bases). V was clipped by 5 bases and J by 4 bases, with 14 bases between them. Germline CDR1 reads SGHVS; CDR2 reads FQNEAQ. The CDR3 covers 15 residues.

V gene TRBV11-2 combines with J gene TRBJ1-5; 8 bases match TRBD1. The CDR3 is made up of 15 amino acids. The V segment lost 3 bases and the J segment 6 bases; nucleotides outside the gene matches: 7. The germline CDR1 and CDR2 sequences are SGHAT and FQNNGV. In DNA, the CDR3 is TGTGCCAGCAGCTTGGGGCAGGGGGCGGGTCAGCCCCAGCATTTT. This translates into CASSLGQGAGQPQHF.

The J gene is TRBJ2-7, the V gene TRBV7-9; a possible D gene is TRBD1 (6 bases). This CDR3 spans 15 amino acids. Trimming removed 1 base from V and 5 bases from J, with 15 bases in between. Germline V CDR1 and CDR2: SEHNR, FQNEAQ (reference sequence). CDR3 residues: CASSLGENRADEQYF. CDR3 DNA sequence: TGTGCCAGCAGCTTAGGGGAAAACAGGGCTGACGAGCAGTACTTC. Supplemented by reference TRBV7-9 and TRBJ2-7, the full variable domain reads DTGVSQNPRHKITKRGQNVTFRCDPISEHNRLYWYRQTLGQGPEFLTYFQNEAQLEKSRLLSDRFSAERPKGSFSTLEIQRTEQGDSAMYLCASSLGENRADEQYFGPGTRLTVT.

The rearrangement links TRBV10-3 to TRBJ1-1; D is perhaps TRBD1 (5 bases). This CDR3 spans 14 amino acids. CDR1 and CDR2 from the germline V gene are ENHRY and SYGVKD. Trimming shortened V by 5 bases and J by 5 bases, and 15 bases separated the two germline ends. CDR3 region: CAISNEGLWTEAFF. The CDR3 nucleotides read TGTGCCATCAGTAACGAGGGGTTGTGGACTGAAGCTTTCTTT.

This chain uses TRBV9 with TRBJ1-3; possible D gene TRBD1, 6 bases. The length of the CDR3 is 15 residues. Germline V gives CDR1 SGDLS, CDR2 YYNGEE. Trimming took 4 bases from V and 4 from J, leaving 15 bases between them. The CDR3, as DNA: TGTGCCAGCAGCCCAAGGGGGGTTGGAGGAAACACCATATATTTT. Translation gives CASSPRGVGGNTIYF.

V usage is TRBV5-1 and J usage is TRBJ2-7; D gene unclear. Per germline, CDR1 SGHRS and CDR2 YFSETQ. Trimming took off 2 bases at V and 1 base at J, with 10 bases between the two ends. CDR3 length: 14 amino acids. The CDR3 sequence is CASSLESRSYEQYF. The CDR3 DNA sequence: TGCGCCAGCAGCTTAGAAAGTAGATCCTACGAGCAGTACTTC.

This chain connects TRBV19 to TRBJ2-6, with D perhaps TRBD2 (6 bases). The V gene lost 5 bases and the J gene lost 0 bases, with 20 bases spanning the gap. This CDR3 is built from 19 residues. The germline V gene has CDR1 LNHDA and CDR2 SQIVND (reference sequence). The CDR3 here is CASSPQGFQGGSGANVLTF. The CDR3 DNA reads TGTGCCAGTAGTCCCCAAGGATTCCAGGGAGGCTCTGGGGCCAACGTCCTGACTTTC.

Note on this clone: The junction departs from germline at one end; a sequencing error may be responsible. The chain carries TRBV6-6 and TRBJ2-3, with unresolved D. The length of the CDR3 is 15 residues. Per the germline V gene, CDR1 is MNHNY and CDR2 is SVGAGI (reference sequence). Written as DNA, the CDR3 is TGTGCCAGCAGTTACTCGATTCTACACACAGATAGGCAGTATTTT. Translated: CASSYSILHTDRQYF.

The CDR3 sequence is CASSRSGLAGNTDTQYF. The CDR3 nucleotides read TGTGCCAGCAGTCGCTCGGGACTAGCGGGAAACACAGATACGCAGTATTTT. The rearrangement uses TRBV28 and TRBJ2-3, with TRBD2 matching 13 bases. V lost 5 bases and J lost 2; bases outside the gene matches: 7. The CDR3 runs to 17 residues. Germline-derived CDR1 and CDR2 are MDHEN and SYDVKM. Based on the CDR3 plus reference TRBV28 and TRBJ2-3, the full variable domain is DVKVTQSSRYLVKRTGEKVFLECVQDMDHENMFWYRQDPGLGLRLIYFSYDVKMKEKGDIPEGYSVSREKKERFSLILESASTNQTSMYLCASSRSGLAGNTDTQYFGPGTRLTVL.

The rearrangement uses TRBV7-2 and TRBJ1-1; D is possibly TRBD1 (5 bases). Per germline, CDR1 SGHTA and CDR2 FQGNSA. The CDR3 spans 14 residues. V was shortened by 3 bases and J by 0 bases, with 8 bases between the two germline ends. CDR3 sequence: CASSFGGMNTEAFF. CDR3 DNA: TGTGCCAGCAGCTTCGGGGGGATGAACACTGAAGCTTTCTTT.

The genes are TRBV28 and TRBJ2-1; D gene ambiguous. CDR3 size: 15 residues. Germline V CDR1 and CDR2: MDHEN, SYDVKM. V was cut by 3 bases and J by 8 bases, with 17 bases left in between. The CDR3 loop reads CASSFTGQNVDEQFF. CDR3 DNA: TGTGCCAGCAGTTTTACGGGCCAAAATGTGGATGAGCAGTTCTTC.

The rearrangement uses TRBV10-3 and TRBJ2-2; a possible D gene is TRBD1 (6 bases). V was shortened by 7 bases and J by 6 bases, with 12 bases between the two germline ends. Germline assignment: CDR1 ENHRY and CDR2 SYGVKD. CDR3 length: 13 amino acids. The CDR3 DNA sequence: TGTGCCATCAACAGGGAAACCCCCGGGGAGCTGTTTTTT. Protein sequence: CAINRETPGELFF.

The CDR3: CASSHTPSDYGYTF. The CDR3 DNA sequence: TGTGCCAGCAGCCATACACCCTCCGACTATGGCTACACCTTC. The genes are TRBV14 and TRBJ1-2; D is undetermined. Trimming shortened V by 3 bases and J by 3 bases, and 11 bases separated the two germline ends. From germline, CDR1 is SGHDN and CDR2 FVKESK. There are 14 residues in the CDR3.

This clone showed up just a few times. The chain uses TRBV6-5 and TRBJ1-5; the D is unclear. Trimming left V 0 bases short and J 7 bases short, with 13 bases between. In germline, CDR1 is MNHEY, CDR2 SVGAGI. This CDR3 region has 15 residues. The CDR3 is CASSYSTALGQPQHF. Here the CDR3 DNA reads TGTGCCAGCAGTTACTCGACCGCTTTGGGACAGCCCCAGCATTTT.

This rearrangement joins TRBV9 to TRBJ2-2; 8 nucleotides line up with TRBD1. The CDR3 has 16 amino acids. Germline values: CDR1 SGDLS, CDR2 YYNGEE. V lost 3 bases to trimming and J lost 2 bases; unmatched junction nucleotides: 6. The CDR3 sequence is CASSGAGTGNTGELFF. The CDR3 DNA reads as TGTGCCAGCAGCGGCGCCGGGACAGGAAACACCGGGGAGCTGTTTTTT.

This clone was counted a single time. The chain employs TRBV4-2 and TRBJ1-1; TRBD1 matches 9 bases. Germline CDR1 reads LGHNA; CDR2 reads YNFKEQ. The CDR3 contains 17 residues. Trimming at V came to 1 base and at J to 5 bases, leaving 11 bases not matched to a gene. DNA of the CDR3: TGTGCCAGCAGCCAAGTCCCACAGGGGGCAGCGTTGACTGAAGCTTTCTTT. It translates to CASSQVPQGAALTEAFF.

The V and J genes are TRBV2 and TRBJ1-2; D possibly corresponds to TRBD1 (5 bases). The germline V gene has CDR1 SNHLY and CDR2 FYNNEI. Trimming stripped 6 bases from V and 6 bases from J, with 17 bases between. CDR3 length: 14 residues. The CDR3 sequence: CASRSQGFGNGYTF. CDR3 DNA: TGTGCCAGCAGGTCCCAGGGATTTGGAAATGGCTACACCTTC.

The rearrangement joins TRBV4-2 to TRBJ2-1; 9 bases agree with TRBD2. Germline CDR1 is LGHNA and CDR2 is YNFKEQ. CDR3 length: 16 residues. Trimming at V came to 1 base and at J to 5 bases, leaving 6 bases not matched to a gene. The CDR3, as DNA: TGTGCCAGCAGCCAAGTGTGGCGGGAGGGAGACAATGAGCAGTTCTTC. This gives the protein CASSQVWREGDNEQFF.

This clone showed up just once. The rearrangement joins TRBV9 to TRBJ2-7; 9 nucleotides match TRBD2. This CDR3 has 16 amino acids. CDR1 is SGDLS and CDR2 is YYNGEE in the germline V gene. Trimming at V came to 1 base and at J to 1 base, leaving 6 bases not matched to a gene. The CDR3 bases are TGTGCCAGCAGCGTAAGCGGCACTAGCGGGTCCTACGAGCAGTACTTC. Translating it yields CASSVSGTSGSYEQYF.

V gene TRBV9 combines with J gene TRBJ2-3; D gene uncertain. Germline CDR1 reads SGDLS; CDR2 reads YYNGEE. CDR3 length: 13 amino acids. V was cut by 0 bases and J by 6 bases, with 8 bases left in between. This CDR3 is CASSVGGEDTQYF. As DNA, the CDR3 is TGTGCCAGCAGCGTAGGTGGCGAGGATACGCAGTATTTT.

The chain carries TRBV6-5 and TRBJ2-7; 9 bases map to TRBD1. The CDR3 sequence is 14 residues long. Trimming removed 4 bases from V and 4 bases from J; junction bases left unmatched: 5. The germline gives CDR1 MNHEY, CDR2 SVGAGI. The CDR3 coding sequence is TGTGCCAGCAGTTCACCGGGACAGGGTTACGAGCAGTACTTC. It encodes CASSSPGQGYEQYF.

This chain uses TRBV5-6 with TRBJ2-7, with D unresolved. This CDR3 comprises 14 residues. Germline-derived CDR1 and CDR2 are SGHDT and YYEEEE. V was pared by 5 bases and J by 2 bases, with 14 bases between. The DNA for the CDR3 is TGTGCCAGCAGACCAACCGGGTCTCCCTACGAGCAGTACTTC. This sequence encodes CASRPTGSPYEQYF.

The CDR3 DNA reads TGTGCCTGGAGTGTATGGGAGATCGGGGAGCTGTTTTTT. Amino acids: CAWSVWEIGELFF. The genes are TRBV30 and TRBJ2-2, with D possibly TRBD2 on 5 matching bases. Germline CDR1 GTSNPN, CDR2 SVGIG (reference sequence). V lost 0 bases and J 7 bases, leaving 9 bases between the germline ends. The CDR3 runs to 13 residues.

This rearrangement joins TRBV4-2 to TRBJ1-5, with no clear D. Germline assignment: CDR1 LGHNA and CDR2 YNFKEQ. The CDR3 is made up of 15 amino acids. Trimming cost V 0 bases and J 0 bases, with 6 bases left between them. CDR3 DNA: TGTGCCAGCAGCCAAGATTCGGGTAGCAATCAGCCCCAGCATTTT. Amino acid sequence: CASSQDSGSNQPQHF.

The CDR3 DNA follows: TGTGCCGTGTGGCGGGGCAGCACAGATACGCAGTATTTT. Amino acid sequence: CAVWRGSTDTQYF. This chain connects TRBV10-3 to TRBJ2-3, with D perhaps matching TRBD2 (6 bases). The V gene lost 11 bases and the J gene lost 0 bases, with 12 bases spanning the gap. There are 13 residues in the CDR3. Germline V CDR1 and CDR2: ENHRY, SYGVKD.

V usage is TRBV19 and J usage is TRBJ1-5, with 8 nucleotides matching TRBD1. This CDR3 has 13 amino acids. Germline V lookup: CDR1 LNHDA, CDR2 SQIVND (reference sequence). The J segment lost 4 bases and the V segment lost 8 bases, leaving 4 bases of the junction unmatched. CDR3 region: CASAGTGNQPQHF. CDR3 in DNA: TGTGCCAGTGCCGGGACAGGTAATCAGCCCCAGCATTTT.

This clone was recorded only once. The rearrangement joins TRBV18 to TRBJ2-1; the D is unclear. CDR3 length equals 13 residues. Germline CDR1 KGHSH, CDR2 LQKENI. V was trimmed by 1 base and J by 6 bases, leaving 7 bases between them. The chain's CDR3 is CASSPQNSNEQFF. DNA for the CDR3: TGTGCCAGCTCACCACAGAACAGCAATGAGCAGTTCTTC.

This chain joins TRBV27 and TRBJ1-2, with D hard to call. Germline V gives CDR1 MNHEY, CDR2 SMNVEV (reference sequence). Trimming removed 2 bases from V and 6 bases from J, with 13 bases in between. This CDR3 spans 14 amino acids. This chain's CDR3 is CASSLGPKAHGYTF. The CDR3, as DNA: TGTGCCAGCAGTTTAGGACCAAAGGCACATGGCTACACCTTC.

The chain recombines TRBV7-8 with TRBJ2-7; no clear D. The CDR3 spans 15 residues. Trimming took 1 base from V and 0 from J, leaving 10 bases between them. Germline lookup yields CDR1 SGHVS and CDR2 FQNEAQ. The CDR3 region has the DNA TGTGCCAGCAGCTTAGAAAGACCACGCTCCTACGAGCAGTACTTC. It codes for CASSLERPRSYEQYF.

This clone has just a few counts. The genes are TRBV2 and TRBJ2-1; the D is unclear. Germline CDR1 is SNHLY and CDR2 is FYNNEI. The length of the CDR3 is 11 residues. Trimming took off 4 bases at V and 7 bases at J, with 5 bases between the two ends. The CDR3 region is CASSGGNEQFF. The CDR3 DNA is TGTGCCAGCAGTGGCGGAAATGAGCAGTTCTTC.